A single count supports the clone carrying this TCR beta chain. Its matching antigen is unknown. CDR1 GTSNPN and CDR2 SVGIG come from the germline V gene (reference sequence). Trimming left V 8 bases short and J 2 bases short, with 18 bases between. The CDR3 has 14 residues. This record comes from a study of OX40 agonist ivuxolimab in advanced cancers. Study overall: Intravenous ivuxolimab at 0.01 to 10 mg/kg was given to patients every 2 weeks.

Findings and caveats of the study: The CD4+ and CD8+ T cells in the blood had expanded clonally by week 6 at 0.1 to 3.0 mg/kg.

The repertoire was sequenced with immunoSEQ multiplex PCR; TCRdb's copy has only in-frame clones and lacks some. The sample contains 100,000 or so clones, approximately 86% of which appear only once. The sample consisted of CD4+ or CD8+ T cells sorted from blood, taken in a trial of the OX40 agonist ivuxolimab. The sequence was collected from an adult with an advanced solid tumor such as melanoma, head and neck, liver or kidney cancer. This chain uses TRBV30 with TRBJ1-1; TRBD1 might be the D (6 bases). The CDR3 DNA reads TGTGCCGGGGAACCAGGGGCCTTCAACACTGAAGCTTTCTTT. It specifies CAGEPGAFNTEAFF.